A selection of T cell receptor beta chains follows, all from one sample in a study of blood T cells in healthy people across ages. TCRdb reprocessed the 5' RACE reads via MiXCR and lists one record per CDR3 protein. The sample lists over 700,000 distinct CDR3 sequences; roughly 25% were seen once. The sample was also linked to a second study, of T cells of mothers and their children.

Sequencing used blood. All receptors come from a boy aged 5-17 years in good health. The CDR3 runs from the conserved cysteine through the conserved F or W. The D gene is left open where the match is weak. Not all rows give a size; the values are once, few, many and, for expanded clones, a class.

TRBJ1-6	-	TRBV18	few	CASSPFAGLDSPLHF	TGTGCCAGCTCACCTTTTGCGGGATTAGACTCACCCCTCCACTTT
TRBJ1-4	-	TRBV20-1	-	CSARDLMTGLPNEKLFF	TGCAGTGCTAGAGATCTTATGACTGGACTGCCGAATGAAAAACTGTTTTTT
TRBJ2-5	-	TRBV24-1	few	CATRGGGEETQYF	TGTGCCACCAGGGGGGGCGGGGAGGAGACCCAGTACTTC
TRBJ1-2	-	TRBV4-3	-	CASSQDLLGGNYGYTF	TGCGCCAGCAGCCAAGATCTTCTGGGGGGGAACTATGGCTACACCTTC
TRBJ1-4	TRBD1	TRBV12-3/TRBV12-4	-	CASSARDRGEKLFF	TGTGCCAGCAGTGCCCGGGACAGAGGTGAAAAACTGTTTTTT
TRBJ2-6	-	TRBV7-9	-	CASSLDRPESGANVLTF	TGTGCCAGCAGCCTGGACAGACCCGAGTCTGGGGCCAACGTCCTGACTTTC
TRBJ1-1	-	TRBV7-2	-	CASSYISGKSTEAFF	TGTGCCAGCAGCTACATCTCAGGAAAATCCACTGAAGCTTTCTTT
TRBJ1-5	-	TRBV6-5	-	CAGRAGFDQPQHF	TGTGCCGGCAGAGCCGGGTTTGATCAGCCCCAGCATTTT
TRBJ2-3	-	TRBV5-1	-	CASRRSPTDTQYF	TGCGCCAGTCGTCGGTCCCCCACAGATACGCAGTATTTT
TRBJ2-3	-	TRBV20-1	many	CSASDDTQYF	TGCAGTGCTAGTGACGATACGCAGTATTTT
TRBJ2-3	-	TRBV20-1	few	CSAKIGGESTDTQYF	TGCAGTGCTAAAATCGGGGGAGAAAGCACAGATACGCAGTATTTT
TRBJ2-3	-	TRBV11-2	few	CASSPWASTDTQYF	TGTGCCAGCAGCCCCTGGGCCTCCACAGATACGCAGTATTTT
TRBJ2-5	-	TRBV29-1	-	CSDRTFYQETQYF	TGCAGTGACCGGACCTTCTACCAAGAGACCCAGTACTTC